The entry below describes one T cell receptor beta chain. This entry belongs to a study of blood T cell repertoires in COVID-19. Study-wide background: There were acute and convalescent COVID-19 samples, and they came from the United States, Italy and Spain. Nucleic acid was either cDNA or gDNA, and it came from T cells, B-cell-depleted T cells, or PBMCs.

Data came from immunoSEQ multiplex PCR; TCRdb stores just in-frame clones and leaves some out. The sample has around 140,000 clones; approximately 82% are singletons. Trimming shortened V by 4 bases and J by 0 bases, and 19 bases separated the two germline ends. CDR3 length: 19 residues. Germline-derived CDR1 and CDR2 are SGHAT and FQNNGV. The origin of this receptor is a man in his 60s with active or convalescent COVID-19. This rearrangement joins TRBV11-2 to TRBJ2-6, with a possible D match to TRBD2 (5 bases). Sequencing was performed on peripheral blood. The CDR3 coding sequence is TGTGCCAGCAGCTCCCCGGGAAGGGTCGGGGACTCTGGGGCCAACGTCCTGACTTTC. As protein: CASSSPGRVGDSGANVLTF.